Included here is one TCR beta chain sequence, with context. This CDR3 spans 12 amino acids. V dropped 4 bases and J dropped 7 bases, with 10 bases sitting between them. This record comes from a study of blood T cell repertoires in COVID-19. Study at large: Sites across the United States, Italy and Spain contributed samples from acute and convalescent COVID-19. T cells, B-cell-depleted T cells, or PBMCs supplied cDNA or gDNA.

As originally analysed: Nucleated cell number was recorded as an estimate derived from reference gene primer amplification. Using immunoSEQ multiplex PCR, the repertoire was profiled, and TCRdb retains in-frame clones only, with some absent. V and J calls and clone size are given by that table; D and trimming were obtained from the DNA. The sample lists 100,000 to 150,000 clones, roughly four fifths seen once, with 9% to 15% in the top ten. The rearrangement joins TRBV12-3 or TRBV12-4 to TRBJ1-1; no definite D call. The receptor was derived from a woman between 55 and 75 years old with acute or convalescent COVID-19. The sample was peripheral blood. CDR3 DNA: TGTGCCAGCAGTTGGGCAGACCATGAAGCTTTCTTT. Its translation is CASSWADHEAFF.